These 4 T cell receptor beta chains originate from one sample sequenced in a study of blood T cell repertoires in COVID-19. The protocol was immunoSEQ multiplex PCR, while the TCRdb copy is restricted to in-frame clones and leaves out a portion. In the table there are roughly 66,000 clones, 90% to 95% of which are singletons. Sequenced input: peripheral blood. The receptors shown here come from a human donor in a cohort sampled during active COVID-19.

This clone has just a few counts. This chain uses TRBV3-1 (or the pseudogene TRBV3-2) with TRBJ1-6; TRBD1 agrees at 7 bases. V lost 1 base, J lost 9 bases, and 3 bases stayed unmatched. Germline assignment: CDR1 LGHDT and CDR2 YNNKEL (reference sequence). There are 14 residues in the CDR3. CDR3 in amino acids: CASSQGQGGSPLHF. CDR3 DNA: TGTGCCAGCAGCCAAGGACAGGGAGGTTCACCCCTCCACTTT.

The chain joins TRBV5-1 to TRBJ2-1; 9 nucleotides agree with TRBD1. Germline trimming cut 3 bases from V and 13 bases from J; bases unmatched to any gene: 5. The germline CDR1 and CDR2 sequences are SGHRS and YFSETQ. The length of the CDR3 is 12 residues. CDR3 loop: CASSSDRGLQFF. The DNA of the CDR3 is TGCGCCAGCAGCTCCGACAGGGGGTTACAGTTCTTC. Full variable domain (rest looked up from reference TRBV5-1 and TRBJ2-1): KAGVTQTPRYLIKTRGQQVTLSCSPISGHRSVSWYQQTPGQGLQFLFEYFSETQRNKGNFPGRFSGRQFSNSRSEMNVSTLELGDSALYLCASSSDRGLQFFGPGTRLTVL.

The chain joins TRBV27 to TRBJ2-1, with 9 bases fitting TRBD1. After removal of 11 bases from V and 6 bases from J, the junction contained 11 bases not matched to a gene. CDR3 length: 14 amino acids. Germline V gene data show CDR1 as MNHEY and CDR2 as SMNVEV (reference sequence). The CDR3 DNA follows: TGTGCCTCTGGGACAGGGCTTGTAATCAATGAGCAGTTCTTC. Its translation is CASGTGLVINEQFF.

The chain employs TRBV5-4 and TRBJ1-1; 7 positions match TRBD1. From germline, CDR1 is SGHNT and CDR2 YYREEE (reference sequence). Germline trimming cut 4 bases from V and 6 bases from J; bases unmatched to any gene: 12. This CDR3 is built from 15 residues. The CDR3 reads CASSPAMEGAAEAFF. The CDR3 DNA follows: TGTGCCAGCAGCCCGGCAATGGAGGGGGCGGCTGAAGCTTTCTTT. Full variable domain (remainder filled in from reference TRBV5-4 and TRBJ1-1): ETGVTQSPTHLIKTRGQQVTLRCSSQSGHNTVSWYQQALGQGPQFIFQYYREEENGRGNFPPRFSGLQFPNYSSELNVNALELDDSALYLCASSPAMEGAAEAFFGQGTRLTVV.